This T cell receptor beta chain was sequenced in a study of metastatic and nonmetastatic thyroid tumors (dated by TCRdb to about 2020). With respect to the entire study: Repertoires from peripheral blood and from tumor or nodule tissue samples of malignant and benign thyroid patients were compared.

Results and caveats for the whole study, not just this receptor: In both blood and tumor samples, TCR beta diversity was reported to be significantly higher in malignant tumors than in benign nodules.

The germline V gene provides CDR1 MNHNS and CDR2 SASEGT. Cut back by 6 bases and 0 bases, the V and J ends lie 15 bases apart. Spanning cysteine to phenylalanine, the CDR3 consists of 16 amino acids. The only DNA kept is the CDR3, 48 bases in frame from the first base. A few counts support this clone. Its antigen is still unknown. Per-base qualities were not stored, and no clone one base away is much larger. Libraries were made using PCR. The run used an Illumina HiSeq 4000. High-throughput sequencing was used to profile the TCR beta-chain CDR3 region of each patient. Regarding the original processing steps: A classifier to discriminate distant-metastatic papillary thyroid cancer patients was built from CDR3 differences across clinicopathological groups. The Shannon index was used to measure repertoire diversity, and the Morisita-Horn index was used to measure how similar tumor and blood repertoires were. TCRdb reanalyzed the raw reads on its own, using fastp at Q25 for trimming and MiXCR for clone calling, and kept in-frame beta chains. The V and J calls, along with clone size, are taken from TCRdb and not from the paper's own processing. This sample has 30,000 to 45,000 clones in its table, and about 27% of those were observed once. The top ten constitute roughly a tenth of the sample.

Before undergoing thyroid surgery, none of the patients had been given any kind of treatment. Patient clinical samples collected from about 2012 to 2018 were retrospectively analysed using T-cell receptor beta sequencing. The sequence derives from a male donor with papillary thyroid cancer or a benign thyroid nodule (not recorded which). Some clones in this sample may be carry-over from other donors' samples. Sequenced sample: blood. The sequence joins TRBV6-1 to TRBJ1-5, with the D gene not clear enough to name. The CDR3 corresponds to CASRPDWGDSNQPQHF. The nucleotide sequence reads TGTGCCAGCAGGCCCGACTGGGGTGATAGCAATCAGCCCCAGCATTTT.